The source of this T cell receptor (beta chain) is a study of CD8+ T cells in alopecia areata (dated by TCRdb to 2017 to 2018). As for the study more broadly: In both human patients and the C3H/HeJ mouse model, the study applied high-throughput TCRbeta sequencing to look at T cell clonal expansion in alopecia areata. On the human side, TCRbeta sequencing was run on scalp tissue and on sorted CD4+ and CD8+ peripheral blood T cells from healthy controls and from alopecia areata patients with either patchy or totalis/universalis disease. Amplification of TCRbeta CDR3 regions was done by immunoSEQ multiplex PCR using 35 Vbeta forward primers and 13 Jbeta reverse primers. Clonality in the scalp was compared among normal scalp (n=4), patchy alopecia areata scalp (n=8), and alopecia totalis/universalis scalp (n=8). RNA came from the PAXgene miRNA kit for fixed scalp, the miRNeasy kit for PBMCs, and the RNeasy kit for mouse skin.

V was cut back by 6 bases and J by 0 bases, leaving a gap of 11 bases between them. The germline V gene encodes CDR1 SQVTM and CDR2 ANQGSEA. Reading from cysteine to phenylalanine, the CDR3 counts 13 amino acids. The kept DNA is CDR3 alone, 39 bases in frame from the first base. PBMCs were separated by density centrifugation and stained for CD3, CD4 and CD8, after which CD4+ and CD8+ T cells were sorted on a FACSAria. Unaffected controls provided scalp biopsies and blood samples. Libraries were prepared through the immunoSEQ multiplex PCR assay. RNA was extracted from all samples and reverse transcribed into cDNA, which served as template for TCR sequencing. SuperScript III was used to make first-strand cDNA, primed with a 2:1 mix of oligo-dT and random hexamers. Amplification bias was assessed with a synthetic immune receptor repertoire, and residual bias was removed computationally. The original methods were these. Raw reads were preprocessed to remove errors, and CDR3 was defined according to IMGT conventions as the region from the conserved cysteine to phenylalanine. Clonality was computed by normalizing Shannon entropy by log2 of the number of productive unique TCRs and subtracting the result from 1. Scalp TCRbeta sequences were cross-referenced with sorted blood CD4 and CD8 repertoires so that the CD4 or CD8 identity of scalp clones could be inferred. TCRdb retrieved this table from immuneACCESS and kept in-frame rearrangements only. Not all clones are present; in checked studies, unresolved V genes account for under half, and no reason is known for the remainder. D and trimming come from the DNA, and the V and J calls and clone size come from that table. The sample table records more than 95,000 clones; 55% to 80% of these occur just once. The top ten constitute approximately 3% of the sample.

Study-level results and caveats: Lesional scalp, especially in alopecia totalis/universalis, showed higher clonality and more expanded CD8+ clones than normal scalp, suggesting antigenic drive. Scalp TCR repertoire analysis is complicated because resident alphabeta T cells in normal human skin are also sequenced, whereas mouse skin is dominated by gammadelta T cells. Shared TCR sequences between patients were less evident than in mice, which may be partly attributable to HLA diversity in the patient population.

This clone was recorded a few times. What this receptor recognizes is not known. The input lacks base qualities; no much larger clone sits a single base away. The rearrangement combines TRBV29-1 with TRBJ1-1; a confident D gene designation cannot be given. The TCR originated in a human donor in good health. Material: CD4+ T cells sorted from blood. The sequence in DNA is TGCAGCGTCGGAACTCCTATGAACACTGAAGCTTTCTTT. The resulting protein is CSVGTPMNTEAFF.